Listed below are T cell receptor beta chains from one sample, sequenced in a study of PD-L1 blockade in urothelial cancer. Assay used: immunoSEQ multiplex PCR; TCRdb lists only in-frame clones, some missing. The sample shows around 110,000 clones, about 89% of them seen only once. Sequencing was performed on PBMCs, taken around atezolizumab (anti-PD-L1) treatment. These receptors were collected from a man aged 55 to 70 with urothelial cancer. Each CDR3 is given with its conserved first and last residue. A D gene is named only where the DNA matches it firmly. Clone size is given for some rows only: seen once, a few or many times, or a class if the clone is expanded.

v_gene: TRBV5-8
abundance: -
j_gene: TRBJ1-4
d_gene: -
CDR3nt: TGTGCCAGCAGCTTGACAGGCTTAAGTGAAAAACTGTTTTTT
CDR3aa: CASSLTGLSEKLFF

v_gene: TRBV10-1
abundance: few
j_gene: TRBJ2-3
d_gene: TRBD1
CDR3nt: TGCGCCAGCAGGGCCGGGACAGGGGACACAGATACGCAGTATTTT
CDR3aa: CASRAGTGDTDTQYF

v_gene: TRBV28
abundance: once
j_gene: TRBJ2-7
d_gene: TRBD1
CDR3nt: TGTGCCAGCAGTCCCTCGGGACAGGGAACCTACGAGCAGTACTTC
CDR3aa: CASSPSGQGTYEQYF

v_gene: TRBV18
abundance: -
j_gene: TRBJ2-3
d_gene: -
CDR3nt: TGTGCCAGCTCGCGCCTACAGGCGAGCACAGATACGCAGTATTTT
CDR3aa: CASSRLQASTDTQYF

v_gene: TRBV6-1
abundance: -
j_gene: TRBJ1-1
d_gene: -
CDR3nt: TGTGCCAGCAGTGATGGGGGGTTGTGGGCAAATCCCTCGAACACTGAAGCTTTCTTT
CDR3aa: CASSDGGLWANPSNTEAFF

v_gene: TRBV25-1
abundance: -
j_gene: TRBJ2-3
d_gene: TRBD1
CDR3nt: TGTGCCAGCAGTGAGTGGACAGGGGGGGATACGCAGTATTTT
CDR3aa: CASSEWTGGDTQYF

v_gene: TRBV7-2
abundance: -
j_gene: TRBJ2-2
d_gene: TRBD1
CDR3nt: TGTGCCAGCAGCTCACAGGGGGCGGGAGGGGAGCTGTTTTTT
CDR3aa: CASSSQGAGGELFF

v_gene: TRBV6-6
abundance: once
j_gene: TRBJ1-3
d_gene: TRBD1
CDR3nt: TGTGCCAGCAGTTACTCAGGACAGGGGGGAAACACCATATATTTT
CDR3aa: CASSYSGQGGNTIYF

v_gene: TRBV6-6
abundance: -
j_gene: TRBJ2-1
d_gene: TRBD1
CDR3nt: TGTGCCAGCAGGGGACAGGGGGAAGGGAATGAGCAGTTCTTC
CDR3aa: CASRGQGEGNEQFF

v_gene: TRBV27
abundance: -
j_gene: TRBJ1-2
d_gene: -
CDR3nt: TGTGCCAGCAGTTTTGCGGCAGAGCCTAACTATGGCTACACCTTC
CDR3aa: CASSFAAEPNYGYTF

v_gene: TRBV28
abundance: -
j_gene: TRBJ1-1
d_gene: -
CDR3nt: TGTGCCAGCAGTTTCCTATACGGTGGGGGCTCGAGGAACACTGAAGCTTTCTTT
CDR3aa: CASSFLYGGGSRNTEAFF

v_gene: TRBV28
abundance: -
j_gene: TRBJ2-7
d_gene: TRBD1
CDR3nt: TGTGCCAGCACGGGACAGGGGATCTACGAGCAGTACTTC
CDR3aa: CASTGQGIYEQYF

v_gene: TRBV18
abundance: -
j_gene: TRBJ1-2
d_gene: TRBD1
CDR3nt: TGTGCCAGCTCACCACCGTCACAGGGGGCGAGTGGCTACACCTTC
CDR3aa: CASSPPSQGASGYTF

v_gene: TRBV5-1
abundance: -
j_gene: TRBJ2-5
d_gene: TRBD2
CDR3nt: TGCGCCAGCAGCTTGTTGACTAGCTCGGGGGAGACCCAGTACTTC
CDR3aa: CASSLLTSSGETQYF

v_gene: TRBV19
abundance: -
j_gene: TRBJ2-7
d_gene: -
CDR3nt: TGTGCCAGTAGTCGGGGCCCGGAGGGCGAGCAGTACTTC
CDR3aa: CASSRGPEGEQYF

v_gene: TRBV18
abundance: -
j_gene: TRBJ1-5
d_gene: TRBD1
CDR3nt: TGTGCCAGCTCACCGCGTGGGACAGGGGATCAGCCCCAGCATTTT
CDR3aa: CASSPRGTGDQPQHF

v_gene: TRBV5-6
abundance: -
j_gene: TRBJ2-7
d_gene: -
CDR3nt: TGTGCCAGCAGCTTACGACTAGAGGTAAACTACGAGCAGTACTTC
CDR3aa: CASSLRLEVNYEQYF

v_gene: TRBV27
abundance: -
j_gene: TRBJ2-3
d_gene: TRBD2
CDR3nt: TGTGCCAGCACCGCAGGGCTAGCGGGGGTCCATACGCAGTATTTT
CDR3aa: CASTAGLAGVHTQYF

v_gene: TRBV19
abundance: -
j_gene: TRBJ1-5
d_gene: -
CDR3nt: TGTGCCAGTAACGCCGAGATCTATAGCAATCAGCCCCAGCATTTT
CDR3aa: CASNAEIYSNQPQHF

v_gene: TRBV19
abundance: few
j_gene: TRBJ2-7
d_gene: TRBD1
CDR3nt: TGTGCCAGTAGGGAGACTGGGACAGGGAGGGCCGAGCAGTACTTC
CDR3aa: CASRETGTGRAEQYF

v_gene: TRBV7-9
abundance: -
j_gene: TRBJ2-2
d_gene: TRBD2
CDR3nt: TGTGCCAGCAGCCCCTCGGCGGGAGGATCCGGGGAGCTGTTTTTT
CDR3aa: CASSPSAGGSGELFF

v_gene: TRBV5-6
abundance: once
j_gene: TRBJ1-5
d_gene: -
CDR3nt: TGTGCCAGCAGCCTTTGGGGCAGTTCCTATCAGCCCCAGCATTTT
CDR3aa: CASSLWGSSYQPQHF

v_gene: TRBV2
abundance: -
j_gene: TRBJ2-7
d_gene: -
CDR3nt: TGTGCCAGCAGTTTTATCTACGAGCAGTACTTC
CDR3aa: CASSFIYEQYF

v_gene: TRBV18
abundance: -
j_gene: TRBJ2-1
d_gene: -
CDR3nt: TGTGCCAGCTCACCCGAGGAACGGGTCAGCAGGGATGAGCAGTTCTTC
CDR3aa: CASSPEERVSRDEQFF

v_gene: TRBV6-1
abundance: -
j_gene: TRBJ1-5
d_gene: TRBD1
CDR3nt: TGTGCCAGCAGTGAAGCAGGGGGCTACAATCAGCCCCAGCATTTT
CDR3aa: CASSEAGGYNQPQHF

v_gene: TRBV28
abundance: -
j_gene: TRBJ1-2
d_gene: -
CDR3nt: TGTGCCAGCAGTTTATTAGGGCGGGGGGGCTACACCTTC
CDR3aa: CASSLLGRGGYTF

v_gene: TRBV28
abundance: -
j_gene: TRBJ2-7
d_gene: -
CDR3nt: TGTGCCAGCACTTTACAGGGAAGAACTTACTACGAGCAGTACTTC
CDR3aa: CASTLQGRTYYEQYF

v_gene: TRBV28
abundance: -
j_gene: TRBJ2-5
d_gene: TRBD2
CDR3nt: TGTGCCAGCAGTTCACCTAGCGGGGTTAAGGGAGTAGAGACCCAGTACTTC
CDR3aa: CASSSPSGVKGVETQYF

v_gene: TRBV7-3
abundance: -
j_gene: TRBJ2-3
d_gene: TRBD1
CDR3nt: TGTGCCAGCAGCTTGGACAGGGGCGGCGCAGATACGCAGTATTTT
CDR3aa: CASSLDRGGADTQYF

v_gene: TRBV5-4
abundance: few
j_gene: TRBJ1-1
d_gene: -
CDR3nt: TGTGCCAGCACCCGGGGAGGGGAGAACACTGAAGCTTTCTTT
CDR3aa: CASTRGGENTEAFF

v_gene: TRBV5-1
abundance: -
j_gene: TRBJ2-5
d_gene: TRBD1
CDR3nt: TGCGCCAGCAGCTTGGGGTTCAGGGGGCAAGAGACCCAGTACTTC
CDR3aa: CASSLGFRGQETQYF

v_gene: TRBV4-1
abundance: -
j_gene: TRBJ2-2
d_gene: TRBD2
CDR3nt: TGCGCCAGCAGCCCACCGGGACTAGCGAACACCGGGGAGCTGTTTTTT
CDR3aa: CASSPPGLANTGELFF

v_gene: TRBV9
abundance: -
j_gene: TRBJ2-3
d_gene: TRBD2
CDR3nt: TGTGCCAGCAGCGGAGGGACTAGCGGGAGGAGCACAGATACGCAGTATTTT
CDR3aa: CASSGGTSGRSTDTQYF

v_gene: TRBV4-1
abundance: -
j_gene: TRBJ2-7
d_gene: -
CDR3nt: TGCGCCAGCAGCCAAGATCCCAGCGGTACCTACGAGCAGTACTTC
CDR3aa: CASSQDPSGTYEQYF

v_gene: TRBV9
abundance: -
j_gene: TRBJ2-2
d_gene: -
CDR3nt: TGTGCCAGCAGCGGCGTCACCGGGGAGCTGTTTTTT
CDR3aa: CASSGVTGELFF

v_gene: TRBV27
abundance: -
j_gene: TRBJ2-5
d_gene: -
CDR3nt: TGTGCCAGCAGCCCGGAGGGAGAGACCCAGTACTTC
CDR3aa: CASSPEGETQYF

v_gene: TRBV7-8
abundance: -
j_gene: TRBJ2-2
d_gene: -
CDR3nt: TGTGCCAGCAGCTTAGGGTCAGAGGGCGGGGAGCTGTTTTTT
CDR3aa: CASSLGSEGGELFF

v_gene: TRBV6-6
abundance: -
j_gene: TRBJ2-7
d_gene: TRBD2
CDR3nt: TGTGCCAGCAGTTTAGCGGGAACCTACGAGCAGTACTTC
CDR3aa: CASSLAGTYEQYF

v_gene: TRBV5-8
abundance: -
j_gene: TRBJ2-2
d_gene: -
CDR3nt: TGTGCCAGCAGCTTCCTTGGTTACCGGACCGGGGAGCTGTTTTTT
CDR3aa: CASSFLGYRTGELFF

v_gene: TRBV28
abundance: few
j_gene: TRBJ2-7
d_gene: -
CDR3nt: TGTGCCAGCAGGGTAGTTTCGGGGTACGAGCAGTACTTC
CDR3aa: CASRVVSGYEQYF

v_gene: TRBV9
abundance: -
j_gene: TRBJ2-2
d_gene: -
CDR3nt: TGTGCCAGCAGCGTAGTTCCCTTAACGAACACCGGGGAGCTGTTTTTT
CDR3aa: CASSVVPLTNTGELFF

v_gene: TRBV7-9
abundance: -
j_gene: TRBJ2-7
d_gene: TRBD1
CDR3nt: TGTGCCAGCAGCCCCAGGACAGGCTCCTACGAGCAGTACTTC
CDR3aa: CASSPRTGSYEQYF

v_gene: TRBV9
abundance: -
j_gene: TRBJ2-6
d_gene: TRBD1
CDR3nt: TGTGCCAGCAGTCTCCTGGCGACAGGGGGAGCTGGGGCCAACGTCCTGACTTTC
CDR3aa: CASSLLATGGAGANVLTF

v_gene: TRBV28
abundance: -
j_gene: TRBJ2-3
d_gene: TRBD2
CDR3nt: TGTGCCAGCAGTCTACGACTAGCGGGAGTAGATACGCAGTATTTT
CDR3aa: CASSLRLAGVDTQYF

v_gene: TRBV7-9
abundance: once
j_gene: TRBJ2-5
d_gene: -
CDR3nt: TGTGCCAGCACCCTACAAGAGACCCAGTACTTC
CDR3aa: CASTLQETQYF

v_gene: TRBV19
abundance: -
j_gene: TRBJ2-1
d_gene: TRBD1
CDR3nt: TGTGCCAGTAGGAAGGGGGCGAATTACAATGAGCAGTTCTTC
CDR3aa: CASRKGANYNEQFF

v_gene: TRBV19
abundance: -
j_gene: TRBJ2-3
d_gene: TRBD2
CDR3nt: TGTGCCAGTACCCTGACTAGCGGGAGCACAGATACGCAGTATTTT
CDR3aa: CASTLTSGSTDTQYF

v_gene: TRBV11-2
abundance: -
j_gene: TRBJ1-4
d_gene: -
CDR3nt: TGTGCCAGCAGCTTAGGGACCCGACAGCGTGAAAAACTGTTTTTT
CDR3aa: CASSLGTRQREKLFF

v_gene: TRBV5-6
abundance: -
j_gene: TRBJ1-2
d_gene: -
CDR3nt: TGTGCCAGCAGCTTGGACGGCAGGCGCTACACCTTC
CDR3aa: CASSLDGRRYTF

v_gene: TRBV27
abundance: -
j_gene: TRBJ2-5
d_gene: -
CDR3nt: TGTGCCAGCAGTCCTTCCTCCCCCTCAGAGACCCAGTACTTC
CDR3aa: CASSPSSPSETQYF

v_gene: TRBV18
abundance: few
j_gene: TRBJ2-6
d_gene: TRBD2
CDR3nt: TGTGCCAGCTCACCTTTTGGACTAGCGGGAGGGCCCTGGTCTGGGGCCAACGTCCTGACTTTC
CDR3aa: CASSPFGLAGGPWSGANVLTF

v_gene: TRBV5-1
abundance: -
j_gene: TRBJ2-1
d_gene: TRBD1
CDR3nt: TGCGCCAGCAGCTCGGGACAGGGGGCCTACAATGAGCAGTTCTTC
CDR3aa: CASSSGQGAYNEQFF

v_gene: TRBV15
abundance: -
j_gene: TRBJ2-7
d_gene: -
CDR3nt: TGTGCCACCAGCAAACTACACAGGGGGGGGGACGAGCAGTACTTC
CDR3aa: CATSKLHRGGDEQYF

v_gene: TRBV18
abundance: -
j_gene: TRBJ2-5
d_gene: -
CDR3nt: TGTGCCAGCTCACCACCGCGGGCACACGGACTGGAGACCCAGTACTTC
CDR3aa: CASSPPRAHGLETQYF

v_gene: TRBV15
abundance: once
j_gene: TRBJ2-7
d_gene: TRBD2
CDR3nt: TGTGCCACCAGCGAAAGGACTAGCGGGAGGGCAGGCGAGCAGTACTTC
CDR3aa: CATSERTSGRAGEQYF

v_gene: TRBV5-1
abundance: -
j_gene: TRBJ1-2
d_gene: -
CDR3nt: TGCGCCAGCAGCCCGGGTTTCGAGCGCTACACCTTC
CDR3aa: CASSPGFERYTF

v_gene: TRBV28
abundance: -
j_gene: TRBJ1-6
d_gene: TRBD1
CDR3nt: TGTGCCAGCAGTCCAGGGGGCGAGGTTAATTCACCCCTCCACTTT
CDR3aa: CASSPGGEVNSPLHF

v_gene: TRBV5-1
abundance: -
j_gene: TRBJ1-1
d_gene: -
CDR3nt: TGCGCCAGCAGCTTGGCCGGGGGTAGCACTGAAGCTTTCTTT
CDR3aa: CASSLAGGSTEAFF

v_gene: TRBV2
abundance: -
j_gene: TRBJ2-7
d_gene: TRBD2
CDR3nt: TGTGCCAGCGGACTCCAGACTAGCGGGCACTCCTACGAGCAGTACTTC
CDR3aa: CASGLQTSGHSYEQYF